The source of this T cell receptor beta chain is a study of radiation and T cells in renal cell carcinoma. The time point was: blood 2 weeks post-SBRT. The treatment here: 15 Gy SBRT to primary tumor, nephrectomy 4 weeks later. The ends were cut back, 4 bases at V and 8 bases at J, with 8 bases in the middle. There are 12 residues in the CDR3. From germline, CDR1 is ENHRY and CDR2 SYGVKD. Repertoires were generated with immunoSEQ multiplex PCR, while TCRdb's copy carries only in-frame clones and drops some. The sample records tens of thousands of clones, approximately 86% being singletons. V gene TRBV10-3 combines with J gene TRBJ1-4, with D unclear. The clonotype was recovered from a woman in her forties or fifties with renal cell carcinoma. This specimen was blood, taken from a patient whose treatment included radiotherapy and nephrectomy. The CDR3 loop is CAISVSGEKLFF. CDR3 bases: TGTGCCATCAGTGTTTCGGGAGAAAAACTGTTTTTT.